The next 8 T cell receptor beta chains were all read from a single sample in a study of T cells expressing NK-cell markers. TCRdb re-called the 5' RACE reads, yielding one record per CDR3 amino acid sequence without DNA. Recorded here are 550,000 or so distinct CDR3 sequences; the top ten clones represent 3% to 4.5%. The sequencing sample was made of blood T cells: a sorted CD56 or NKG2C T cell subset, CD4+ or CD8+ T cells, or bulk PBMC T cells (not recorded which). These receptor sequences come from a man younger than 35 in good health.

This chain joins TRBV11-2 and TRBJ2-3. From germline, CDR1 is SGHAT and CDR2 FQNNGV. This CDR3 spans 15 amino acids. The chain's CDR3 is CASSLVVVGTDTQYF.

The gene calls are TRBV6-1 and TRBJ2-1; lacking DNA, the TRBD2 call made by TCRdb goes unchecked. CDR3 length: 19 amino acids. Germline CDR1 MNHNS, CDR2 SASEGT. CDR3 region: CASSERLDPGTSVYNEQFF.

The CDR3 loop is CASSLSPGLVSQPQHF. The chain combines TRBV7-2 with TRBJ1-5; the D call of TRBD1 rests on TCRdb alone, since no DNA is present to check it. Germline CDR1 and CDR2: SGHTA and FQGNSA. This CDR3 spans 16 amino acids.

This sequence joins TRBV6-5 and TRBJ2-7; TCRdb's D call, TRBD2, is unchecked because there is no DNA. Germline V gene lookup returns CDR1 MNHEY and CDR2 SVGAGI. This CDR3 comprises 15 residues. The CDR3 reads CASSYSSSGTYEQYF.

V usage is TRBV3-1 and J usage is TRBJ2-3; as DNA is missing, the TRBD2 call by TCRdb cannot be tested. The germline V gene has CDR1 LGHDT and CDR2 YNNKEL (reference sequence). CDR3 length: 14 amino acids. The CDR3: CASSRRWGPETQYF.

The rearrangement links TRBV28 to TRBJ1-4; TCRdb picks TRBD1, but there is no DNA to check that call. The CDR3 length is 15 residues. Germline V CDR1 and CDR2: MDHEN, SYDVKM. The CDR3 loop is CATFPGAQTWEKLFF.

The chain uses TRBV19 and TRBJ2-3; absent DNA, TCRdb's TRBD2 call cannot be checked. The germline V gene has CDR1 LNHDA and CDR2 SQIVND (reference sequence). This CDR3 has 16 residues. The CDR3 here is CASSIDQRPEGDTQYF.

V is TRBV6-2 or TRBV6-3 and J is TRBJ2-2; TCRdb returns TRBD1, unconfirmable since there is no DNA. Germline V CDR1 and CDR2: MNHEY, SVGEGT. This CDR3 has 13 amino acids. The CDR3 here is CARGQGLTGELFF.